Shown below are 4 T cell receptor beta chains from a single sample sequenced in a study of brain T cells in children with intractable seizures. Surgery cases with the highest brain T cell transcript signatures were chosen for sequencing. Clones were sequenced by immunoSEQ multiplex PCR, and TCRdb holds only the in-frame ones, with some missing. The table has about 5,200 clones, about 91% seen once; the top ten hold nearly 2%. The input for sequencing was resected brain tissue, taken at surgery. These receptors were obtained from a boy younger than two with focal cortical dysplasia and intractable seizures.

V usage is TRBV6-2 or TRBV6-3 and J usage is TRBJ2-3; 13 bases are shared with TRBD2. V lost 6 bases and J lost 2; bases outside the gene matches: 20. This CDR3 spans 21 amino acids. Germline V gives CDR1 MNHEY, CDR2 SVGEGT. The DNA of the CDR3 is TGTGCCAGCAGCCTACGAGAACTAGCGGGGGGGACAACATATCTCACAGATACGCAGTATTTT. This gives the protein CASSLRELAGGTTYLTDTQYF.

The rearrangement uses TRBV4-3 and TRBJ2-7; tentatively, D is TRBD1 (6 bases). Looked up from germline, CDR1 is LGHNA and CDR2 is YSLEER. This CDR3 spans 15 amino acids. The ends were cut back, 0 bases at V and 3 bases at J, with 12 bases in the middle. This CDR3 is CASSQDSPGDYEQYF. For the CDR3, the DNA is TGCGCCAGCAGCCAAGATTCGCCAGGGGACTACGAGCAGTACTTC.

This sequence joins TRBV2 and TRBJ2-1; D perhaps matches TRBD1 (6 bases). CDR1 is SNHLY, CDR2 FYNNEI, per germline. The CDR3 totals 15 residues. Trimming took off 5 bases at V and 0 bases at J, with 11 bases between the two ends. The CDR3 region has the DNA TGTGCCAGCAGTATGGACAGTGCCTCCTACAATGAGCAGTTCTTC. Protein sequence: CASSMDSASYNEQFF.

V and J are TRBV6-1 and TRBJ2-1, with unresolved D. Germline values: CDR1 MNHNS, CDR2 SASEGT. CDR3 length: 13 residues. The V end lost 2 bases, the J end lost 3 bases, and 5 bases lay between the germline ends. CDR3 amino acids: CASSELVYNEQFF. The CDR3 bases are TGTGCCAGCAGTGAATTAGTCTACAATGAGCAGTTCTTC.